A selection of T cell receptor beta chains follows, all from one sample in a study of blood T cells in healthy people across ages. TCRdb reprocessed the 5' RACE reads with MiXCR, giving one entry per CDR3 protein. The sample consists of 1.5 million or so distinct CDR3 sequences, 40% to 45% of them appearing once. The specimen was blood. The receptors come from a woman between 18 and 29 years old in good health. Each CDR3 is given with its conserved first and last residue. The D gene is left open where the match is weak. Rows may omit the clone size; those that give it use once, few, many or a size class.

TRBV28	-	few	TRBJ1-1	CASSSDGDTEAFF	TGTGCCAGCAGTTCGGACGGGGACACTGAAGCTTTCTTT
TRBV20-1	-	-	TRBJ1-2	CSAGRGGLDYGYTF	TGCAGTGCTGGGCGGGGTGGATTGGACTATGGCTACACCTTC
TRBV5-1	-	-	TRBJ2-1	CASSTGTIDNEQFF	TGCGCCAGCAGTACCGGGACAATCGACAATGAGCAGTTCTTC
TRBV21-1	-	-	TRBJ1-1	CAGPKVSGAFF	TGTGCCGGACCGAAGGTCTCGGGGGCTTTCTTT
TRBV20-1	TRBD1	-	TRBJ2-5	CSASLGQGAHETQYF	TGCAGTGCTAGCCTAGGACAGGGGGCGCATGAGACCCAGTACTTC
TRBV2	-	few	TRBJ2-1	CASSPRTTNNEQFF	TGTGCCAGCAGTCCACGGACCACAAACAATGAGCAGTTCTTC
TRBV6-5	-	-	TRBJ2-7	CASSNSVEQYF	TGTGCCAGCAGCAACTCGGTTGAGCAGTACTTC
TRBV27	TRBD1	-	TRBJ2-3	CASSPGTGVNTDTQYF	TGTGCCAGCAGTCCCGGGACAGGGGTTAATACAGATACGCAGTATTTT
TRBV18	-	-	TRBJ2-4	CASSEAFGAGVAKNIQYF	TGTGCCAGCTCCGAGGCCTTTGGGGCCGGGGTAGCCAAAAACATTCAGTACTTC
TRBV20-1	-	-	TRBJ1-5	CSAIRGTLDQPQHF	TGCAGTGCTATTCGCGGAACTCTGGATCAGCCCCAGCATTTT
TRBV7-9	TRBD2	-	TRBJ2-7	CASSLSPGGGEQYF	TGTGCCAGCAGCTTATCTCCGGGAGGGGGTGAGCAGTACTTC
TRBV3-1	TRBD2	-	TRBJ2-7	CASSHGTSVTYEQYF	TGTGCCAGCAGCCACGGGACTAGCGTAACCTACGAGCAGTACTTC
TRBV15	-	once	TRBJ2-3	CATEEGGPTDTQYF	TGTGCCACCGAGGAGGGGGGGCCCACAGATACGCAGTATTTT
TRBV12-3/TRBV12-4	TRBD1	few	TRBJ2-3	CASSSIGTEQYF	TGTGCCAGCAGTTCTATCGGGACAGAACAGTATTTT
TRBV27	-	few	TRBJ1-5	CASSLSGRLERHF	TGTGCCAGCAGTTTATCTGGCAGACTCGAACGGCATTTT
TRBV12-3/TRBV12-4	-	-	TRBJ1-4	CASSNGGAKLFF	TGTGCCAGCAGCAACGGAGGAGCGAAACTGTTTTTT
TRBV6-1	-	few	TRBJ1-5	CASSLQPPQPQHF	TGTGCCAGCAGTTTGCAGCCTCCTCAGCCCCAGCATTTT
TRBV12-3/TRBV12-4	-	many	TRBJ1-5	CASSQDSNQPQHF	TGTGCCAGCAGCCAGGATAGCAATCAGCCCCAGCATTTT
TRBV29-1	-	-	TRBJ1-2	CSVVQGPNYGYTF	TGCAGCGTTGTTCAGGGCCCTAACTATGGCTACACCTTC
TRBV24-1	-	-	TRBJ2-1	CATSDVARYNEQFF	TGTGCCACCAGTGATGTGGCTCGCTACAATGAGCAGTTCTTC
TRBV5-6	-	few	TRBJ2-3	CASSEPGRTDTQYF	TGTGCCAGCAGCGAACCGGGACGCACAGATACGCAGTATTTT
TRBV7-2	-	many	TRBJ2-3	CASSSVGGTDTQYF	TGTGCCAGCAGCTCGGTGGGTGGCACAGATACGCAGTATTTT
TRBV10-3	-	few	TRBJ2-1	CATKTEAPGNEQFF	TGTGCCACCAAGACTGAGGCCCCTGGTAATGAGCAGTTCTTC